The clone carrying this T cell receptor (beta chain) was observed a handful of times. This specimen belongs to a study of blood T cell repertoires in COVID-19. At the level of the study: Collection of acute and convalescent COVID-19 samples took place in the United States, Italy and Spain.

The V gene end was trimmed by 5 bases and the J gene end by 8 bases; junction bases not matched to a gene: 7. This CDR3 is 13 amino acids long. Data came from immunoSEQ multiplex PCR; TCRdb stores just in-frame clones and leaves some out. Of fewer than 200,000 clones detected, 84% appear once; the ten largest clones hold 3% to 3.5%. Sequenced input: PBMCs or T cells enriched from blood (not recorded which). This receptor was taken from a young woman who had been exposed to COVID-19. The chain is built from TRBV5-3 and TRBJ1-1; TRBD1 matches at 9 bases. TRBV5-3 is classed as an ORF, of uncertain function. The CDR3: CARRLRGTGEAFF. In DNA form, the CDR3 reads TGTGCCAGAAGATTAAGAGGGACAGGGGAAGCTTTCTTT.